The 26 T cell receptor beta chains below all came from one sample that was sequenced in a study of T cell repertoires in cytomegalovirus infection. TCRdb fed the reads into MiXCR, producing one record per CDR3 protein. The table shows more than 400,000 distinct CDR3 sequences, with around a quarter occurring only once. Material for sequencing was PBMCs. The receptors derive from a human donor in good health (CMV status not recorded). Some clones in this sample may be carry-over from other donors' samples.

This chain joins TRBV11-2 and TRBJ2-5, with TRBD1 matching 8 bases. J gave up 1 base and V 1 base, and 5 bases lay outside the gene matches. Germline CDR1 SGHAT, CDR2 FQNNGV. The CDR3 consists of 16 residues. The CDR3 reads CASSLGWTGPQETQYF. CDR3 nucleotide sequence: TGTGCCAGCAGCTTAGGATGGACAGGGCCCCAAGAGACCCAGTACTTC.

The rearrangement joins TRBV28 to TRBJ2-7, with 7 bases lining up with TRBD1. The ends lost 6 bases at V and 0 bases at J; junction bases unmatched: 8. The CDR3 covers 15 residues. Germline CDR1 reads MDHEN; CDR2 reads SYDVKM. For the CDR3, the DNA is TGTGCCAGCAGAAAATGGACAGGCATCTCCTACGAGCAGTACTTC. It specifies CASRKWTGISYEQYF.

The genes are TRBV7-2 and TRBJ2-1; D gene unclear. The CDR3 extends over 13 amino acids. Per germline, CDR1 SGHTA and CDR2 FQGNSA. V lost 2 bases, J lost 4 bases, and 6 bases lay in between. The CDR3 bases are TGTGCCAGCAGCTTACTTATATACAATGAGCAGTTCTTC. Residues: CASSLLIYNEQFF.

This clonotype occurred a few times. The genes are TRBV10-3 and TRBJ1-1; possibly TRBD1 for D (5 bases). Germline assignment: CDR1 ENHRY and CDR2 SYGVKD. The CDR3 covers 13 residues. Trimming shortened V by 4 bases and J by 1 base, and 7 bases separated the two germline ends. CDR3 protein: CAISVQGNTEAFF. The CDR3 nucleotides are TGTGCCATCAGTGTTCAGGGGAACACTGAAGCTTTCTTT.

The CDR3 nucleotides read TGTGCCAACACCTTAACCGGGACAGGGGTTTTCGCTGAAGCTTTCTTT. Translated, it gives CANTLTGTGVFAEAFF. V and J are TRBV6-8 and TRBJ1-1; 10 bases map to TRBD1. Germline CDR1 MNHGY, CDR2 SAAAGT. This CDR3 region has 16 residues. J gave up 6 bases and V 10 bases, and 17 bases lay outside the gene matches.

This clonotype came up a few times. The chain recombines TRBV4-1 with TRBJ1-1; D is ambiguous. The CDR3 sequence is 15 residues long. Germline V gene lookup returns CDR1 MGHRA and CDR2 YSYEKL. Deletions cut 0 bases from V and 4 bases from J, with 12 bases between. CDR3 amino acids: CASSQDLPGITEAFF. Here the CDR3 DNA reads TGCGCCAGCAGCCAAGATCTTCCGGGAATCACTGAAGCTTTCTTT.

The chain is built from TRBV5-4 and TRBJ2-5; D ambiguous. V was clipped by 1 base and J by 5 bases, with 12 bases between them. The CDR3 sequence is 14 residues long. Germline V gene data show CDR1 as SGHNT and CDR2 as YYREEE (reference sequence). The CDR3 DNA reads as TGTGCCAGCAGCTTGTTGACGGTGGGGGAGACCCAGTACTTC. Translating it yields CASSLLTVGETQYF.

The CDR3 DNA reads TGTGCCAGCAGCCCGTCGGGAACGGACAATGAGCAGTTCTTC. Encoded protein: CASSPSGTDNEQFF. The V and J genes are TRBV4-2 and TRBJ2-1; D may be TRBD2 (5 bases). Trimming took off 4 bases at V and 5 bases at J, with 12 bases between the two ends. CDR1 is LGHNA, CDR2 YNFKEQ, per germline. CDR3 length: 14 amino acids.

This clonotype was found a few times. The chain has TRBV11-2 and TRBJ2-7, with 11 positions matching TRBD2. Germline CDR1 is SGHAT and CDR2 is FQNNGV. The CDR3 is made up of 16 amino acids. The ends lost 3 bases at V and 3 bases at J; junction bases unmatched: 7. In nucleotides, the CDR3 is TGTGCCAGCAGCTTGCTACTAGCGGGAGACGACTACGAGCAGTACGTC. Amino acid sequence: CASSLLLAGDDYEQYV.

A single count supports this clonotype. This chain joins TRBV5-1 and TRBJ2-5; 7 nucleotides match TRBD1. The CDR3 totals 13 residues. V dropped 3 bases and J dropped 4; count of bases not matched to a gene: 3. In germline, CDR1 is SGHRS, CDR2 YFSETQ. CDR3 sequence (DNA): TGCGCCAGCAGCTGGGGACAGCGAGAGACCCAGTACTTC. Amino acid sequence: CASSWGQRETQYF.

The V and J genes are TRBV28 and TRBJ1-1, with D uncertain. CDR3 length equals 16 residues. Germline assignment: CDR1 MDHEN and CDR2 SYDVKM. Trimming removed 6 bases at V and 0 bases at J, with 17 bases between. The CDR3 DNA follows: TGTGCCAGCAGCCTTTCTGGACGCCTAATGAACACTGAAGCTTTCTTT. This sequence encodes CASSLSGRLMNTEAFF.

The chain is built from TRBV19 and TRBJ1-3, with D perhaps TRBD1 (5 bases). Germline V gene lookup returns CDR1 LNHDA and CDR2 SQIVND (reference sequence). Trimming removed 0 bases from V and 0 bases from J, with 15 bases in between. This CDR3 spans 18 amino acids. CDR3 sequence (DNA): TGTGCCAGTAGTATAGATCGCTCGGGACTGAACTCTGGAAACACCATATATTTT. This sequence encodes CASSIDRSGLNSGNTIYF.

There are a few counts of this clonotype. The V and J genes are TRBV12-3 or TRBV12-4 and TRBJ1-1; TRBD1 aligns across 8 bases. CDR3 length: 13 residues. The ends lost 1 base at V and 7 bases at J; junction bases unmatched: 2. This CDR3 reads CASSLGTGIEAFF. The CDR3 bases are TGTGCCAGCAGTTTAGGGACAGGGATTGAAGCTTTCTTT.

This clonotype was recorded many times. J is TRBJ2-1 and V is TRBV7-2; 11 nucleotides line up with TRBD2. The CDR3 spans 13 residues. V lost 5 bases and J lost 10; bases outside the gene matches: 4. Germline CDR1 and CDR2: SGHTA and FQGNSA. Here the CDR3 DNA reads TGTGCCAGCAGCACAGGGACTAGCGGCGAGCAGTTCTTC. This sequence encodes CASSTGTSGEQFF.

The genes are TRBV20-1 and TRBJ2-1; 9 bases match TRBD2. Germline values: CDR1 DFQATT, CDR2 SNEGSKA (reference sequence). J gave up 6 bases and V 6 bases, and 12 bases lay outside the gene matches. The CDR3 runs 15 residues. CDR3 sequence reads: CSAAPAASGINEQFF. Here the CDR3 DNA reads TGCAGTGCCGCCCCCGCCGCTAGCGGGATCAATGAGCAGTTCTTC.

This clonotype was counted at least ten times. The rearrangement joins TRBV7-2 to TRBJ1-2; no firm D call. Germline V gene lookup returns CDR1 SGHTA and CDR2 FQGNSA. Trimming left V 3 bases short and J 8 bases short, with 13 bases between. The CDR3 runs to 13 residues. The CDR3 protein is CASSLGPGEGYTF. The CDR3 DNA reads as TGTGCCAGCAGCTTGGGCCCCGGCGAAGGCTACACCTTC.

This rearrangement joins TRBV28 to TRBJ2-5; no clear D. CDR1 is MDHEN and CDR2 is SYDVKM in the germline V gene. CDR3 length equals 14 residues. The germline V and J ends were trimmed by 3 bases and 5 bases, with 13 bases remaining between them. The CDR3 sequence: CASSFSGVRETQYF. CDR3 DNA: TGTGCCAGCAGTTTCAGTGGGGTGAGGGAGACCCAGTACTTC.

The sample holds a few counts of this clonotype. The chain uses TRBV12-3 or TRBV12-4 and TRBJ2-3, with 12 nucleotides matching TRBD2. The CDR3 contains 15 residues. After removal of 6 bases from V and 3 bases from J, the junction contained 4 bases not matched to a gene. For the CDR3, the DNA is TGTGCCAGCAGGGACGGGACTAGCGGGACAGATACGCAGTATTTT. This translates into CASRDGTSGTDTQYF.

This sequence joins TRBV28 and TRBJ2-7; D is undetermined. In germline, CDR1 is MDHEN, CDR2 SYDVKM. V was pared by 2 bases and J by 2 bases, with 13 bases between. The CDR3 spans 15 residues. The CDR3 DNA sequence: TGTGCCAGCAGTTTAAGCTCTACCCGGACCTACGAGCAGTACTTC. Protein: CASSLSSTRTYEQYF.

This clonotype came up many times. The V gene is TRBV28, the J gene TRBJ1-1; tentatively, D is TRBD1 (5 bases). V dropped 6 bases and J dropped 4 bases, with 12 bases sitting between them. The CDR3 runs 13 residues. Germline CDR1 is MDHEN and CDR2 is SYDVKM. CDR3 amino acids: CASSSGGGTEAFF. The CDR3 nucleotides are TGTGCCAGCAGCTCTGGGGGGGGCACTGAAGCTTTCTTT.

In the case of this clonotype: This CDR3 is missing its conserved last phenylalanine or tryptophan, likely due to a read error. The gene calls are TRBV7-4 and TRBJ1-2; 10 bases fit TRBD1. This CDR3 is built from 14 residues. The germline CDR1 and CDR2 sequences are SGHVT and SQSDAQ. CDR3 coding DNA: TGTGCCAGCAGCCGGACAGGGGGGATCTATGGGTACACCGTC. Its protein product is CASSRTGGIYGYTV.

This clonotype was observed a few times. The V call is TRBV4-1, the J call TRBJ1-2, with a tentative D call TRBD1 (5 bases). The length of the CDR3 is 14 residues. Germline CDR1 is MGHRA and CDR2 is YSYEKL. Trimming stripped 4 bases from V and 8 bases from J, with 17 bases between. The CDR3, as DNA: TGCGCCAGCAGCCGGCCAAGGGACCGGAGGGGCTACACCTTC. Translated: CASSRPRDRRGYTF.

There are a few counts of this clonotype. CDR3 bases: TGCGCCAGCAGCTTGGGTTTACAGGGGGCAGGGGAGCAGTTCTTC. Translating gives CASSLGLQGAGEQFF. This chain joins TRBV5-1 and TRBJ2-1; 9 bases are a match to TRBD1. Germline V CDR1 and CDR2: SGHRS, YFSETQ. The CDR3 contains 15 residues. Trimming cost V 0 bases and J 10 bases; bases outside gene matches: 8.

This clonotype occurred a few times. The chain links TRBV4-1 to TRBJ2-7; 11 bases are a match to TRBD2. CDR3 length: 15 amino acids. The V gene's germline CDR1 is MGHRA and CDR2 YSYEKL. V dropped 4 bases and J dropped 2; count of bases not matched to a gene: 4. CDR3 amino acids: CASSRQTSGTYEQYF. The CDR3 region has the DNA TGCGCCAGCAGCCGCCAGACTAGCGGGACCTACGAGCAGTACTTC.

The CDR3 loop reads CASSLGLAGGGQQFF. CDR3 nucleotide sequence: TGTGCCAGCAGCTTAGGGCTAGCGGGAGGAGGTCAGCAGTTCTTC. The chain joins TRBV7-6 to TRBJ2-1; TRBD2 aligns across 11 bases. With V trimmed by 1 base and J by 11 bases, 7 bases remained unmatched. This CDR3 spans 15 amino acids. The germline CDR1 and CDR2 sequences are SGHVS and FNYEAQ.

The J gene is TRBJ1-1, the V gene TRBV7-2, with D tentatively TRBD1 (6 bases). The CDR3 is 16 residues long. From germline, CDR1 is SGHTA and CDR2 FQGNSA. Trimming removed 0 bases from V and 5 bases from J, with 16 bases in between. CDR3 nucleotide sequence: TGTGCCAGCAGCTTAGCGGGGGCATCGGGTGTGACTGAAGCTTTCTTT. This codes for CASSLAGASGVTEAFF.